Included here is one T cell receptor beta chain sequence, with context. Its target is not known. The data derive from a study of early T cells in non-severe SARS-CoV-2 infection. Overall study: Chains stayed unpaired after sequencing of bulk RNA from unsorted whole blood. Study-wide results and caveats: The matching step, a VDJdb search, favored anti-spike CD8 responses and missed private and CD4 specificities.

Individual cDNA molecules were tagged with unique molecular identifiers, the study reported. Using its own MiXCR run on the 5' RACE reads, TCRdb lists one record per CDR3 protein. The sample contains roughly 31,000 distinct CDR3 sequences, roughly a tenth of which appear only once. V shed 6 bases and J shed 2 bases, with 10 bases lying between them. The germline CDR1 and CDR2 sequences are MNHEY and SVGEGT. This CDR3 contains 14 residues. Specimen: whole blood. The chain combines TRBV6-2 or TRBV6-3 with TRBJ2-2; D may correspond to TRBD1 or TRBD2 (5 bases each). The sequence was collected from an adult who was a healthcare worker with PCR-confirmed SARS-CoV-2 infection or an uninfected control (not recorded which). The DNA for the CDR3 is TGTGCCAGCAGGACCCGGGACAACACCGGGGAGCTGTTTTTT. This sequence encodes CASRTRDNTGELFF.